The 23 T cell receptor beta chains in this list originate from one sample, sequenced in a study of T cell responses to AZD1222 COVID-19 vaccine. Libraries were prepared by immunoSEQ multiplex PCR; TCRdb keeps only in-frame clonotypes and omits some of them. Among over 140,000 clones, around nine tenths were seen once, and the ten largest hold approximately 4.8%. Sequenced here: peripheral blood, sampled on day 0 of AZD1222 vaccination. These receptor sequences come from an adult in good health.

V gene TRBV12-5 combines with J gene TRBJ2-2; D is unresolved. Looked up from germline, CDR1 is LGHNT and CDR2 is FRNRAP. The CDR3 covers 12 residues. V shed 6 bases and J shed 8 bases, with 10 bases lying between them. The CDR3 DNA reads as TGTGCTAGTGGCCAAACCGAAGGGGAGCTGTTTTTT. This sequence encodes CASGQTEGELFF.

This chain connects TRBV7-2 to TRBJ1-5, with a tentative D call TRBD1 (6 bases). The CDR3 is 14 amino acids. Germline CDR1 is SGHTA and CDR2 is FQGNSA. The germline V and J ends were trimmed by 1 base and 4 bases, with 8 bases remaining between them. This CDR3 reads CASSLDRDNQPQHF. The DNA of the CDR3 is TGTGCCAGCAGCTTAGACAGGGATAATCAGCCCCAGCATTTT.

This chain joins TRBV24-1 and TRBJ1-5; a weak D match, TRBD1 (5 bases). The CDR3 spans 13 residues. CDR1 is KGHDR, CDR2 SFDVKD, per germline. Between the trimmed V and J ends, which lost 9 bases and 2 bases, there was a span of 10 bases. Written as DNA, the CDR3 is TGTGCCACCCGCAGGGACGGCAATCAGCCCCAGCATTTT. It yields the protein CATRRDGNQPQHF.

The rearrangement links TRBV2 to TRBJ1-2, with unresolved D. Trimming cost V 9 bases and J 0 bases, with 20 bases left between them. The germline V gene encodes CDR1 SNHLY and CDR2 FYNNEI. This CDR3 has 16 residues. The CDR3, as DNA: TGTGCCAGTTCCCGGGCCTTTACCCCCACTAACTATGGCTACACCTTC. The encoded protein is CASSRAFTPTNYGYTF.

The gene calls are TRBV28 and TRBJ2-1; 14 nucleotides line up with TRBD2. CDR1 is MDHEN, CDR2 SYDVKM, per germline. This CDR3 is built from 16 residues. The J segment lost 7 bases and the V segment lost 3 bases, leaving 5 bases of the junction unmatched. CDR3 loop: CASSFLGTSGSNEQFF. The DNA of the CDR3 is TGTGCCAGCAGTTTCTTAGGGACTAGCGGGAGTAATGAGCAGTTCTTC.

This chain connects TRBV15 to TRBJ1-1; 11 nucleotides match TRBD1. The trim removed 4 bases at V and 4 bases at J, leaving 5 bases unmatched. This CDR3 contains 15 residues. The germline CDR1 and CDR2 sequences are LNHNV and YYDKDF (reference sequence). DNA of the CDR3: TGTGCCACCAGCACCCAAGGGACAGGGGGCACTGAAGCTTTCTTT. Translating it yields CATSTQGTGGTEAFF.

The chain links TRBV6-5 to TRBJ2-1, with no clear D. Germline CDR1 and CDR2: MNHEY and SVGAGI. V was pared by 2 bases and J by 3 bases, with 5 bases between. The CDR3 totals 13 residues. The CDR3 loop reads CASSYTDYNEQFF. Here the CDR3 DNA reads TGTGCCAGCAGTTACACAGACTACAATGAGCAGTTCTTC.

The chain has TRBV7-9 and TRBJ2-5; possible D gene TRBD1, 5 bases. This CDR3 has 14 amino acids. Per germline, CDR1 SEHNR and CDR2 FQNEAQ (reference sequence). V was clipped by 3 bases and J by 2 bases, with 10 bases between them. Here the CDR3 reads CASSLTVSQETQYF. CDR3 coding DNA: TGTGCCAGCAGCTTGACAGTTTCTCAAGAGACCCAGTACTTC.

This clone was found a few times. The rearrangement joins TRBV6-1 to TRBJ2-2; 9 positions agree with TRBD1. V gave up 1 base and J gave up 4 bases; unmatched junction bases: 1. The CDR3 consists of 15 residues. Germline values: CDR1 MNHNS, CDR2 SASEGT. CDR3 bases: TGTGCCAGCAGTGAAGGGACAGGGGCCACCGGGGAGCTGTTTTTT. Its translation: CASSEGTGATGELFF.

V gene TRBV28 combines with J gene TRBJ2-7, with a possible D match to TRBD1 (5 bases). Germline assignment: CDR1 MDHEN and CDR2 SYDVKM. The V gene lost 6 bases and the J gene lost 2 bases, with 14 bases spanning the gap. The CDR3 loop spans 14 amino acids. DNA for the CDR3: TGTGCCAGCAGACCGACAGCGCCCACCTACGAGCAGTACTTC. Translating gives CASRPTAPTYEQYF.

This sequence joins TRBV14 and TRBJ2-7, with 8 bases identical to TRBD1. V shed 3 bases and J 3 bases; nucleotides not matched to a gene: 7. Germline V gene sequence: CDR1 SGHDN, CDR2 FVKESK. The CDR3 is made up of 15 amino acids. The CDR3 DNA sequence: TGTGCCAGCAGCCAGCAACCGGGACAGGTCTACGAGCAGTACTTC. The encoded protein is CASSQQPGQVYEQYF.

The chain links TRBV7-9 to TRBJ2-6; D ambiguous. CDR3 length: 15 amino acids. Germline CDR1 SEHNR, CDR2 FQNEAQ (reference sequence). The V and J ends lost 1 base and 4 bases respectively, with 8 bases between them. Here the CDR3 DNA reads TGTGCCAGCAGCTTAGGACTGACCGGGGCCAACGTCCTGACTTTC. Protein sequence: CASSLGLTGANVLTF.

The gene calls are TRBV6-5 and TRBJ2-7; perhaps TRBD2 as D (7 bases). This CDR3 is built from 13 residues. Germline V gene sequence: CDR1 MNHEY, CDR2 SVGAGI. V shed 10 bases and J shed 2 bases, with 15 bases lying between them. The CDR3 nucleotides read TGTGCCACCCAGGGAGGGGGAACCTACGAGCAGTACTTC. Protein sequence: CATQGGGTYEQYF.

The CDR3 region is CASRAVLDTEAFF. CDR3 nucleotides: TGCGCCAGCAGGGCAGTGTTGGACACTGAAGCTTTCTTT. V gene TRBV5-1 combines with J gene TRBJ1-1; D call uncertain. From germline, CDR1 is SGHRS and CDR2 YFSETQ. The CDR3 sequence is 13 residues long. V was trimmed by 5 bases and J by 3 bases, leaving 11 bases between them.

The chain recombines TRBV6-5 with TRBJ1-6, with D unresolved. V shed 3 bases and J shed 9 bases, with 18 bases lying between them. The CDR3 loop spans 16 amino acids. Germline CDR1 is MNHEY and CDR2 is SVGAGI. The CDR3 loop is CASSYTLQTPVSPLHF. The CDR3 coding sequence is TGTGCCAGCAGTTATACCCTGCAGACTCCCGTTTCACCCCTCCACTTT.

J is TRBJ2-5 and V is TRBV2; D call uncertain. This CDR3 has 13 amino acids. The germline V gene encodes CDR1 SNHLY and CDR2 FYNNEI. The V gene lost 8 bases and the J gene lost 1 base, with 11 bases spanning the gap. This CDR3 is CASGFPGQETQYF. CDR3 nucleotides: TGTGCCAGCGGGTTCCCGGGCCAAGAGACCCAGTACTTC.

V usage is TRBV11-3 and J usage is TRBJ2-6; D perhaps matches TRBD2 (5 bases). There are 18 residues in the CDR3. V lost 1 base and J lost 1, with 14 bases in between. Germline lookup yields CDR1 SGHNT and CDR2 YENEEA. Here the CDR3 DNA reads TGTGCCAGCAGCTTAGGTGCGGGCGGCGGGTCTGGGGCCAACGTCCTGACTTTC. Its translation: CASSLGAGGGSGANVLTF. Using reference TRBV11-3 and TRBJ2-6 for the parts outside the CDR3, the full variable domain is EAGVVQSPRYKIIEKKQPVAFWCNPISGHNTLYWYLQNLGQGPELLIRYENEEAVDDSQLPKDRFSAERLKGVDSTLKIQPAELGDSAVYLCASSLGAGGGSGANVLTFGAGSRLTVL.

The CDR3 nucleotides are TGTGCCAGCAGTTACGGTCAGGGGTACAATCAGCCCCAGCATTTT. It codes for CASSYGQGYNQPQHF. This chain joins TRBV6-5 and TRBJ1-5; weak D call: TRBD1 (6 bases). In germline, CDR1 is MNHEY, CDR2 SVGAGI. The CDR3 runs to 15 residues. The V end was cut by 2 bases, the J end by 3 bases, with 11 bases between.

The chain joins TRBV10-1 to TRBJ2-5; perhaps TRBD2 as D (5 bases). The CDR3 totals 13 residues. Germline CDR1 reads WNHNN; CDR2 reads SYGVQD (reference sequence). V was clipped by 7 bases and J by 1 base, with 10 bases between them. In nucleotides, the CDR3 is TGCGCCAGCAAGTCCAGCGGCCAAGAGACCCAGTACTTC. Its protein product is CASKSSGQETQYF.

This chain links TRBV28 with TRBJ1-6; D might be TRBD1 (5 bases). CDR3 length: 14 residues. Germline V gene data show CDR1 as MDHEN and CDR2 as SYDVKM. V lost 7 bases and J 0 bases, leaving 7 bases between the germline ends. CDR3 bases: TGTGCCAGCAAGAGGGGCTCCTATAATTCACCCCTCCACTTT. Protein product: CASKRGSYNSPLHF.

The rearrangement links TRBV5-1 to TRBJ1-4; D ambiguous. Germline values: CDR1 SGHRS, CDR2 YFSETQ. CDR3 length equals 13 residues. The V end was cut by 5 bases, the J end by 6 bases, with 11 bases between. The CDR3 DNA sequence: TGCGCCAGCAGTAAAGACGTTGATGAAAAACTGTTTTTT. Amino acids: CASSKDVDEKLFF.

The V and J genes are TRBV10-3 and TRBJ2-2; no definite D call. The CDR3 is 17 amino acids. The germline V gene has CDR1 ENHRY and CDR2 SYGVKD. V was cut by 8 bases and J by 0 bases, with 19 bases left in between. CDR3 sequence reads: CAILSTRLLSNTGELFF. The DNA of the CDR3 is TGTGCCATCCTTTCGACTCGTCTCCTCTCGAACACCGGGGAGCTGTTTTTT.

The CDR3 region is CASSSGINTYEQYF. The DNA for the CDR3 is TGTGCCAGTAGTAGCGGGATAAATACCTACGAGCAGTACTTC. The chain joins TRBV19 to TRBJ2-7; D is possibly TRBD2 (6 bases). The germline gives CDR1 LNHDA, CDR2 SQIVND (reference sequence). With 4 bases removed from V and 2 bases from J, the gap between germline ends came to 12 bases. The CDR3 length is 14 residues.